This T cell receptor beta chain was captured in a study of blood T cell repertoires in COVID-19. Sequencing was performed with immunoSEQ multiplex PCR; in TCRdb, only in-frame clones are kept and a portion is missing. The sample lists about 140,000 clones, around 80% occurring once. This receptor was taken from a man aged 55 to 69 with acute or convalescent COVID-19. Sequencing was performed on peripheral blood.

This chain's CDR3 is CAREGDRAQETQYF. In DNA form, the CDR3 reads TGTGCCAGAGAGGGGGACAGGGCCCAAGAGACCCAGTACTTC. V is TRBV2 and J is TRBJ2-5; 9 bases line up with TRBD1. The CDR3 is 14 residues long. V gave up 9 bases and J gave up 1 base; unmatched junction bases: 6. Germline V lookup: CDR1 SNHLY, CDR2 FYNNEI.